The next 22 T cell receptor beta chains were all read from a single sample in a study of CD8 T cells in Susac syndrome. When the RNA was reverse transcribed, random hexamers were used with an input of about 0.45 to 1 ug. TCRdb reprocessed the immunoSEQ multiplex PCR reads via MiXCR and lists one record per CDR3 protein. This sample has about 240,000 distinct CDR3 sequences, with about 95% found just once. Sequenced material: CD4+ T cells from PBMCs. These receptors were collected from a human donor with Susac syndrome.

V usage is TRBV1 and J usage is TRBJ2-5; the DNA was not compared with TRBD2, the D call given in the table. TRBV1 is flagged as a pseudogene. The CDR3 length is 19 residues. CDR3 amino acids: CTSSQLDTSGRAPKETQYF. The CDR3 DNA reads as TGCACCAGCAGCCAACTTGATACTAGCGGGAGGGCCCCCAAAGAGACCCAGTACTTC.

In its sample, this clonotype was seen once. The V and J genes are TRBV30 and TRBJ2-1, with D uncertain. Looked up from germline, CDR1 is GTSNPN and CDR2 is SVGIG (reference sequence). The V gene lost 6 bases and the J gene lost 8 bases, with 17 bases spanning the gap. The CDR3 covers 13 residues. CDR3 residues: CACQQWLVDEQFF. In DNA form, the CDR3 reads TGTGCCTGCCAGCAGTGGCTGGTCGATGAGCAGTTCTTC.

V and J are TRBV30 and TRBJ1-4; possible D gene TRBD1, 6 bases. V lost 3 bases, J lost 3 bases, and 11 bases lay in between. The CDR3 has 14 residues. Germline V gives CDR1 GTSNPN, CDR2 SVGIG (reference sequence). The CDR3: CAWREGQPNEKLFF. CDR3 DNA sequence: TGTGCCTGGAGGGAGGGACAACCTAATGAAAAACTGTTTTTT.

The chain joins TRBV29-1 to TRBJ1-2; 9 nucleotides line up with TRBD1. Germline-derived CDR1 and CDR2 are SQVTM and ANQGSEA. Trimming removed 4 bases from V and 7 bases from J; junction bases left unmatched: 16. This CDR3 comprises 16 residues. This chain's CDR3 is CSVVFRAGTGPVGYTF. The CDR3 region has the DNA TGCAGCGTTGTTTTCAGAGCCGGGACAGGGCCTGTTGGCTACACCTTC.

The rearrangement joins TRBV5-4 to TRBJ2-3; D possibly corresponds to TRBD1 (5 bases). Trimming removed 0 bases from V and 5 bases from J, with 10 bases in between. The CDR3 runs to 14 residues. The germline V gene encodes CDR1 SGHNT and CDR2 YYREEE (reference sequence). DNA of the CDR3: TGTGCCAGCAGCTTGGGGGGCCGAGTAGATACGCAGTATTTT. This gives the protein CASSLGGRVDTQYF.

The V and J genes are TRBV6-5 and TRBJ2-7; the match to TRBD2 covers 12 bases. The CDR3 covers 16 residues. V lost 0 bases to trimming and J lost 4 bases; unmatched junction nucleotides: 4. The germline V gene encodes CDR1 MNHEY and CDR2 SVGAGI. The CDR3 loop is CASSYSLLAGGYEQYF. In DNA, the CDR3 is TGTGCCAGCAGTTACTCTCTTCTAGCGGGAGGGTACGAGCAGTACTTC.

CDR3 sequence (DNA): TGTGCCAGCAGCTTCGGACAGACTAACACTGAAGCTTTCTTT. Its protein is CASSFGQTNTEAFF. The rearrangement uses TRBV7-9 and TRBJ1-1; the D gene is possibly TRBD1 (6 bases). The CDR3 contains 14 residues. Deletions cut 3 bases from V and 2 bases from J, with 10 bases between. Germline V gives CDR1 SEHNR, CDR2 FQNEAQ (reference sequence). The entire variable domain, with the rest obtained from reference TRBV7-9 and TRBJ1-1, is as follows: DTGVSQNPRHKITKRGQNVTFRCDPISEHNRLYWYRQTLGQGPEFLTYFQNEAQLEKSRLLSDRFSAERPKGSFSTLEIQRTEQGDSAMYLCASSFGQTNTEAFFGQGTRLTVV.

This clonotype was observed a single time. The chain has TRBV6-1 and TRBJ2-4, with unresolved D. The V and J ends lost 3 bases and 0 bases respectively, with 9 bases between them. The length of the CDR3 is 15 residues. Germline V gives CDR1 MNHNS, CDR2 SASEGT. The CDR3 region has the DNA TGTGCCAGCAGTGAGTCCCAGGTAGCCAAAAACATTCAGTACTTC. It codes for CASSESQVAKNIQYF.

Here the CDR3 reads CAWSVPYVRGQGLAKNIQYF. In nucleotides, the CDR3 is TGTGCCTGGAGTGTACCATACGTGAGGGGACAGGGGTTGGCCAAAAACATTCAGTACTTC. The J gene is TRBJ2-4, the V gene TRBV30; TRBD1 matches 10 bases. This CDR3 region has 20 residues. Germline V gives CDR1 GTSNPN, CDR2 SVGIG (reference sequence). Trimming at V came to 0 bases and at J to 1 base, leaving 15 bases not matched to a gene.

The V and J genes are TRBV29-1 and TRBJ2-7, with D perhaps TRBD2 (6 bases). Looked up from germline, CDR1 is SQVTM and CDR2 is ANQGSEA. V was shortened by 4 bases and J by 1 base, with 8 bases between the two germline ends. The CDR3 is 12 residues long. CDR3 region: CSVAAGSYEQYF. Written as DNA, the CDR3 is TGCAGCGTTGCTGCGGGATCCTACGAGCAGTACTTC.

The genes are TRBV20-1 and TRBJ2-1; 8 bases are a match to TRBD1. This CDR3 is 14 amino acids long. The germline CDR1 and CDR2 sequences are DFQATT and SNEGSKA (reference sequence). Germline trimming cut 1 base from V and 2 bases from J; bases unmatched to any gene: 1. This CDR3 is CSARVQGAYNEQFF. DNA for the CDR3: TGCAGTGCTAGAGTACAGGGGGCCTACAATGAGCAGTTCTTC.

The chain has TRBV12-3 or TRBV12-4 and TRBJ1-1; D is uncertain. CDR3 length: 16 residues. Between the trimmed V and J ends, which lost 2 bases and 1 base, there was a span of 14 bases. CDR3: CASSLSAGPGNTEAFF. Here the CDR3 DNA reads TGTGCCAGCAGTTTAAGTGCTGGGCCAGGGAACACTGAAGCTTTCTTT.

This clonotype was seen a single time. The chain uses TRBV23-1 and TRBJ2-1, with D unresolved. TRBV23-1 is an open reading frame whose function is uncertain. V dropped 0 bases and J dropped 9 bases, with 9 bases sitting between them. The CDR3 is 13 residues long. The CDR3 DNA reads as TGCGCCAGCAGTCAATCGGCCGTAGGTGAGCAGTTCTTC. Its translation is CASSQSAVGEQFF.

The chain employs TRBV25-1 and TRBJ2-1; TRBD2 matches at 10 bases. V lost 0 bases, J lost 4 bases, and 6 bases stayed unmatched. CDR1 is MGHDK and CDR2 is SYGVNS in the germline V gene. This CDR3 is 17 amino acids long. This CDR3 is CASSEYASGRQYNEQFF. Here the CDR3 DNA reads TGTGCCAGCAGTGAATATGCTAGCGGGAGACAGTACAATGAGCAGTTCTTC.

V and J are TRBV6-2 or TRBV6-3 and TRBJ1-3, with no clear D. There are 14 residues in the CDR3. With 6 bases removed from V and 3 bases from J, the gap between germline ends came to 12 bases. Germline V gives CDR1 MNHEY, CDR2 SVGEGT. This chain's CDR3 is CASRAWRFGNTIYF. As DNA, the CDR3 is TGTGCCAGCAGGGCCTGGCGTTTTGGAAACACCATATATTTT.

The chain has TRBV4-1 and TRBJ1-4; TRBD1 matches at 7 bases. The trim removed 4 bases at V and 7 bases at J, leaving 3 bases unmatched. The CDR3 is 13 amino acids. The germline gives CDR1 MGHRA, CDR2 YSYEKL. In DNA, the CDR3 is TGCGCCAGCAGCCTGACAGGGTCTGAAAAACTGTTTTTT. Residues: CASSLTGSEKLFF.

V usage is TRBV27 and J usage is TRBJ1-1, with TRBD1 identical over 8 bases. The CDR3 is 14 amino acids. Germline V gene lookup returns CDR1 MNHEY and CDR2 SMNVEV (reference sequence). V was pared by 0 bases and J by 5 bases, with 2 bases of the junction left unmatched. CDR3 sequence: CASSLSQGATEAFF. The DNA for the CDR3 is TGTGCCAGCAGTTTATCGCAGGGGGCGACTGAAGCTTTCTTT.

The chain joins TRBV30 to TRBJ1-4; D possibly corresponds to TRBD1 (5 bases). This CDR3 has 15 amino acids. CDR1 and CDR2 from the germline V gene are GTSNPN and SVGIG (reference sequence). Trimming stripped 1 base from V and 8 bases from J, with 17 bases between. The DNA for the CDR3 is TGTGCCTGGAGTGGGACATTCGGGCAACAAGAAAAACTGTTTTTT. It is translated as CAWSGTFGQQEKLFF.

The chain recombines TRBV2 with TRBJ1-4; D uncertain. CDR3 length: 15 residues. Between the trimmed V and J ends, which lost 6 bases and 5 bases, there was a span of 16 bases. The germline CDR1 and CDR2 sequences are SNHLY and FYNNEI. The CDR3 here is CASSRFEGANEKLFF. CDR3 in DNA: TGTGCCAGCAGCCGCTTTGAGGGCGCCAATGAAAAACTGTTTTTT.

The chain carries TRBV19 and TRBJ2-2, with 11 bases that match TRBD2. Germline-derived CDR1 and CDR2 are LNHDA and SQIVND (reference sequence). The CDR3 length is 15 residues. Trimming at V came to 8 bases and at J to 1 base, leaving 3 bases not matched to a gene. CDR3 coding DNA: TGTGCCAGTGCTCTAGCGGGAGGGAACACCGGGGAGCTGTTTTTT. It codes for CASALAGGNTGELFF.

This sequence joins TRBV12-3 or TRBV12-4 and TRBJ1-3; tentative D call: TRBD1 (5 bases). Trimming stripped 3 bases from V and 5 bases from J, with 14 bases between. The CDR3 contains 15 residues. CDR3 sequence reads: CASSLGDGGRNTIYF. CDR3 nucleotides: TGTGCCAGCAGTTTGGGGGACGGTGGTCGAAACACCATATATTTT.

The chain joins TRBV29-1 to TRBJ1-1; D is unclear. Deletions cut 0 bases from V and 10 bases from J, with 6 bases between. Germline-derived CDR1 and CDR2 are SQVTM and ANQGSEA. The CDR3 runs to 10 residues. The CDR3 reads CSVEDPAAFF. CDR3 sequence (DNA): TGCAGCGTTGAAGATCCGGCAGCTTTCTTT.